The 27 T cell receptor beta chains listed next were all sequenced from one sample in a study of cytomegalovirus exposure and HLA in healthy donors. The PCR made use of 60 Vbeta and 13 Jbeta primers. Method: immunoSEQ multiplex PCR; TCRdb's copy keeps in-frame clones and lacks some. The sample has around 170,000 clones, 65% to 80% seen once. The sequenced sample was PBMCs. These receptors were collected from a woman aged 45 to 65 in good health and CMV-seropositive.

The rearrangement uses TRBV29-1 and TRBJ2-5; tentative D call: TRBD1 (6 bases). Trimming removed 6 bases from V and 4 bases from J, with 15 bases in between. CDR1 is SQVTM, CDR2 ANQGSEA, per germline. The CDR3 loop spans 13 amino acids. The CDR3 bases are TGCAGCGTCATTTCCGGGACACCAGAGACCCAGTACTTC. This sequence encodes CSVISGTPETQYF.

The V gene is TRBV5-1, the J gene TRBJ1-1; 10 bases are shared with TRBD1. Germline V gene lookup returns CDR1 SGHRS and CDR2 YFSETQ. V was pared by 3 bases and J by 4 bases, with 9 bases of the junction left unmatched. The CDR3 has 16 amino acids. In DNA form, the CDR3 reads TGCGCCAGCAGCTCCGTCCCGGGACAGGGGACCACTGAAGCTTTCTTT. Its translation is CASSSVPGQGTTEAFF. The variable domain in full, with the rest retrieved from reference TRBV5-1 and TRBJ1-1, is KAGVTQTPRYLIKTRGQQVTLSCSPISGHRSVSWYQQTPGQGLQFLFEYFSETQRNKGNFPGRFSGRQFSNSRSEMNVSTLELGDSALYLCASSSVPGQGTTEAFFGQGTRLTVV.

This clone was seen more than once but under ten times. The CDR3, as DNA: TGCAGCGTGTCACGTAGCCTCACCGGGGAGCTGTTTTTT. The encoded protein is CSVSRSLTGELFF. The chain employs TRBV29-1 and TRBJ2-2; D not resolved. Germline loops: CDR1 SQVTM, CDR2 ANQGSEA. V was cut by 6 bases and J by 4 bases, with 12 bases left in between. The CDR3 consists of 13 residues.

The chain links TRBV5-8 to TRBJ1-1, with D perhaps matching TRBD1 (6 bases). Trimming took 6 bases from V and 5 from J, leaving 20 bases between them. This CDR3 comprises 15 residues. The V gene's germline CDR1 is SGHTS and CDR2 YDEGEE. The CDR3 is CASTMSPRGLTEAFF. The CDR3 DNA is TGTGCCAGCACCATGTCCCCCAGGGGTCTTACTGAAGCTTTCTTT.

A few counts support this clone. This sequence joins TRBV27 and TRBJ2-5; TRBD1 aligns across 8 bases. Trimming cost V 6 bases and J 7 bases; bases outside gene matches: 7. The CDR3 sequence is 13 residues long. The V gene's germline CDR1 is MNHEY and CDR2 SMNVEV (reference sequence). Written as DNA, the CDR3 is TGTGCCAGCAGACCGACAGGGGCGGGGACCCAGTACTTC. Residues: CASRPTGAGTQYF.

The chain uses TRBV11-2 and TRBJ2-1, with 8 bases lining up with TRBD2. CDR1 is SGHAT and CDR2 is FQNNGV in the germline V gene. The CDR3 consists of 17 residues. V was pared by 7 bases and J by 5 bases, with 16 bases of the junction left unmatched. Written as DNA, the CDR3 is TGTGCCAGCAACTTCCTTGCGGGAGGCCATCTTGACAATGAGCAGTTCTTC. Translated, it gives CASNFLAGGHLDNEQFF.

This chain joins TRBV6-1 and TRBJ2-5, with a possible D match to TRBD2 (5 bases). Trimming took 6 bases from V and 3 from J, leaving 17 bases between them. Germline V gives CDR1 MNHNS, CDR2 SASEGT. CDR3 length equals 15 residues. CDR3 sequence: CASSSRLGREETQYF. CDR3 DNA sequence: TGTGCCAGCAGCTCCCGACTGGGGAGAGAAGAGACCCAGTACTTC.

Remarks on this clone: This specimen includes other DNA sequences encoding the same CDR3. The CDR3 bases are TGTGCCAGTAGTATCGGGGTCTCTGGAAACACCATATATTTT. It specifies CASSIGVSGNTIYF. The V gene is TRBV19, the J gene TRBJ1-3; D not certain. Looked up from germline, CDR1 is LNHDA and CDR2 is SQIVND (reference sequence). Trimming shortened V by 3 bases and J by 0 bases, and 6 bases separated the two germline ends. The CDR3 is 14 residues long.

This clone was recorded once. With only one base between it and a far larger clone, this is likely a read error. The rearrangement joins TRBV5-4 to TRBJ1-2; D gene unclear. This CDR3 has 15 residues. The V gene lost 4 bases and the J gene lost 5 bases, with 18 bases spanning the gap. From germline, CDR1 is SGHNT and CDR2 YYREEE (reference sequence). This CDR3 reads CASSPHREVGYGYTF. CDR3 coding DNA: TGTGCCAGCAGCCCCCACCGGGAAGTGGGTTATGGCTACACCTTC.

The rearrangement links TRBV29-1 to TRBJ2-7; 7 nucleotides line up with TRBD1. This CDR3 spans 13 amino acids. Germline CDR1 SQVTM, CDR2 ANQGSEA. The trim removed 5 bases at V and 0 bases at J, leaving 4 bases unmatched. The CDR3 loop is CSVRRGSSYEQYF. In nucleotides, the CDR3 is TGCAGCGTTCGCAGGGGGTCCTCCTACGAGCAGTACTTC.

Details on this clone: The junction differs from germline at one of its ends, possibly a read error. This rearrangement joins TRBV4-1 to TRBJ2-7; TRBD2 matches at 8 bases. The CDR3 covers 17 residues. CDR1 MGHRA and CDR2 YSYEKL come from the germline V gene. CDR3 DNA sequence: TGCGCCAGCAGCCGCTCCCCCCCGGCTAGCGGGTCCTACGAGCATTACTTC. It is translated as CASSRSPPASGSYEHYF.

Written as DNA, the CDR3 is TGCGCCAGCAGCTCCGGACAGGGAGTCACTGAAGCTTTCTTT. It codes for CASSSGQGVTEAFF. This chain joins TRBV5-1 and TRBJ1-1, with 8 nucleotides matching TRBD1. The CDR3 has 14 residues. Looked up from germline, CDR1 is SGHRS and CDR2 is YFSETQ. V lost 3 bases and J lost 4; bases outside the gene matches: 5.

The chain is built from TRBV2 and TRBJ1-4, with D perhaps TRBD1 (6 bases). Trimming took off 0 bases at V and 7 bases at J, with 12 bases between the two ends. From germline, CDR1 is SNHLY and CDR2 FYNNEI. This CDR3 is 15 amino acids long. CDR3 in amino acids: CASSEANRGGEKLFF. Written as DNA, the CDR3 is TGTGCCAGCAGTGAAGCGAATAGGGGGGGTGAAAAACTGTTTTTT.

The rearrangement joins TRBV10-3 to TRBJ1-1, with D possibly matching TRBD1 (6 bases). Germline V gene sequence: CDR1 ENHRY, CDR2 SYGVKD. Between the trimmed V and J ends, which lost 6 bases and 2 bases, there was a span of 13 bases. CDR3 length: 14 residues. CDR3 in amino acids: CAISTLGGNTEAFF. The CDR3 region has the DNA TGTGCCATCAGCACCTTAGGGGGAAACACTGAAGCTTTCTTT.

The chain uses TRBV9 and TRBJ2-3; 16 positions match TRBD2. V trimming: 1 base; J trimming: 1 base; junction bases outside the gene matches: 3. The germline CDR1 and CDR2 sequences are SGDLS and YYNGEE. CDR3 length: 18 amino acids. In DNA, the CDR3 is TGTGCCAGCAGCGTAAAGGGACTAGCGGGAGGGGGCACAGATACGCAGTATTTT. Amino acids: CASSVKGLAGGGTDTQYF.

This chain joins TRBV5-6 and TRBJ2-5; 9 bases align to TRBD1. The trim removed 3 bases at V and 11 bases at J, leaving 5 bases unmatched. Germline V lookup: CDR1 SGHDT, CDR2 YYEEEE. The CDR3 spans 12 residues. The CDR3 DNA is TGTGCCAGCAGCTCGACAGGGGGTGAGCAGTACTTC. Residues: CASSSTGGEQYF.

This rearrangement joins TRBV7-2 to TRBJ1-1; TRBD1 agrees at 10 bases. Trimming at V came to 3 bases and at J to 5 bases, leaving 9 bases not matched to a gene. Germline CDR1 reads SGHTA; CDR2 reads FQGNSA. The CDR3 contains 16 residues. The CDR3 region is CASSFRQGAGRTEAFF. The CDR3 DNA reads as TGTGCCAGCAGCTTTCGACAGGGGGCAGGACGTACTGAAGCTTTCTTT.

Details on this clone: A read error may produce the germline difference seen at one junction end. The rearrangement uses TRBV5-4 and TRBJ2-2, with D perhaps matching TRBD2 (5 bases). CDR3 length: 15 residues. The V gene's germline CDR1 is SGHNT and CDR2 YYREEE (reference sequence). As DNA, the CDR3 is TGTGCTAGCAGTAAGGAGCGGATTTCAACCGGGGAGCTGTTTTTT. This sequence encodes CASSKERISTGELFF.

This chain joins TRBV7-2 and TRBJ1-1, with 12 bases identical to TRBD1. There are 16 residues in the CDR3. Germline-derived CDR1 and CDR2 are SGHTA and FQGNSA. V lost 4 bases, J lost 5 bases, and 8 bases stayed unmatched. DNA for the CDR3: TGTGCCAGCAGCTCCGGGACAGGGGGCAGGAAGACTGAAGCTTTCTTT. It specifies CASSSGTGGRKTEAFF.

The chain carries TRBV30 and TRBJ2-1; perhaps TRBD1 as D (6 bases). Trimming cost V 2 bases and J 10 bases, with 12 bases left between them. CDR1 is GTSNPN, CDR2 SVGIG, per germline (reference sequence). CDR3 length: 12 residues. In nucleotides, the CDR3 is TGTGCCTGGAGTAGGGGGAGATTGGAGCAGTTCTTC. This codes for CAWSRGRLEQFF.

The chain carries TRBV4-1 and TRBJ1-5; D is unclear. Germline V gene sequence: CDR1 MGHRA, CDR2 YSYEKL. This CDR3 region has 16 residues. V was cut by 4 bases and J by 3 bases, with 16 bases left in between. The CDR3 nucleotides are TGCGCCAGCAGCCGAGGAGCCGTCGGCTCCAATCAGCCCCAGCATTTT. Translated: CASSRGAVGSNQPQHF.

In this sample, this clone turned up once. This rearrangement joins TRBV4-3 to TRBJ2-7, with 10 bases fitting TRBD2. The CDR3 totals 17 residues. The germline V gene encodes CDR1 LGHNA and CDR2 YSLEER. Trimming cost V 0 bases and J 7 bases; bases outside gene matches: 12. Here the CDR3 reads CASSQDWGLATGMEQYF. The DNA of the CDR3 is TGCGCCAGCAGCCAAGATTGGGGACTAGCGACCGGTATGGAGCAGTACTTC.

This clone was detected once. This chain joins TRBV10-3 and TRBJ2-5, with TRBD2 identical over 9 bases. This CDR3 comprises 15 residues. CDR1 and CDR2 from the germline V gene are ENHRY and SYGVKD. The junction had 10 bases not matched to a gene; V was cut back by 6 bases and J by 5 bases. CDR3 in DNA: TGTGCCATCAGCGTTAGCGGGGGTGGTGACGAGACCCAGTACTTC. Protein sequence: CAISVSGGGDETQYF.

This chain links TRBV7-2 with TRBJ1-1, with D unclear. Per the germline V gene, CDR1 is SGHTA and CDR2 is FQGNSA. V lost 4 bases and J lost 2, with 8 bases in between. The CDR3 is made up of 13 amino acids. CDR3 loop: CASSSARNTEAFF. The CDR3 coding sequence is TGTGCCAGCAGCTCAGCTAGAAACACTGAAGCTTTCTTT.

The CDR3 region is CASSITRTVEAFF. CDR3 nucleotides: TGTGCCAGTAGTATCACCCGGACTGTTGAAGCTTTCTTT. J is TRBJ1-1 and V is TRBV19; D is undetermined. The CDR3 contains 13 residues. The germline CDR1 and CDR2 sequences are LNHDA and SQIVND (reference sequence). V was pared by 3 bases and J by 7 bases, with 12 bases between.

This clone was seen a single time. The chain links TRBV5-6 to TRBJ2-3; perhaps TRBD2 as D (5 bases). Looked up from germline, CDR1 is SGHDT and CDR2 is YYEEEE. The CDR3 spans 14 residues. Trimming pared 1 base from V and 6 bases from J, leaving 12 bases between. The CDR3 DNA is TGTGCCAGCAGCTTGTTAAGCGGACGGGATACGCAGTATTTT. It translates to CASSLLSGRDTQYF.

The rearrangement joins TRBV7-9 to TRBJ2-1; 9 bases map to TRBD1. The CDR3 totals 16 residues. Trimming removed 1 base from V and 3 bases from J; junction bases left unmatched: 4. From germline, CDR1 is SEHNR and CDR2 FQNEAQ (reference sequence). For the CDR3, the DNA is TGTGCCAGCAGCTTAGATACAGGGGGCAGCTACAATGAGCAGTTCTTC. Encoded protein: CASSLDTGGSYNEQFF.